This record concerns one T cell receptor beta chain sequence. Its antigen remains unknown. This entry comes from a study of T cell responses to AZD1222 COVID-19 vaccine. The CDR3 contains 14 residues. Germline CDR1 reads MDHEN; CDR2 reads SYDVKM. The ends were cut back, 7 bases at V and 2 bases at J, with 15 bases in the middle. Libraries were prepared by immunoSEQ multiplex PCR; TCRdb keeps only in-frame clonotypes and omits some of them. Found here are 89,000 or so clones, 80% to 90% of them singletons; the top ten hold 15% to 20%. Study-level results: Spike-specific TCR breadth and depth rose after two AZD1222 doses. Donors were largely white British and mainly female; clonal diversity was possibly underestimated.

This specimen consisted of peripheral blood, obtained on day 0 of AZD1222 vaccination. The rearrangement joins TRBV28 to TRBJ2-7, with D uncertain. This clonotype originated in an adult in good health. CDR3 protein: CASNPQGPTYEQYF. The CDR3 DNA follows: TGTGCCAGCAACCCCCAAGGGCCGACCTACGAGCAGTACTTC.